The clone carrying this T cell receptor beta chain was counted a single time. The assay was immunoSEQ multiplex PCR, and TCRdb's table has in-frame clones only and misses some. The table includes approximately 90,000 clones, 85% detected once. After removal of 2 bases from V and 1 base from J, the junction contained 5 bases not matched to a gene. This CDR3 is built from 16 residues. In germline, CDR1 is MDHEN, CDR2 SYDVKM. These data belong to a study of blood T cell repertoires in COVID-19. Sequenced sample: peripheral blood. The gene calls are TRBV28 and TRBJ1-2, with TRBD1 matching 9 bases. This sequence originates from a man older than 75 with acute or convalescent COVID-19. CDR3 in amino acids: CASSLRGQGYNYGYTF. CDR3 DNA sequence: TGTGCCAGCAGTTTAAGGGGACAGGGATATAACTATGGCTACACCTTC.